This T cell receptor (beta chain) originates from a study of T cell repertoires in cytomegalovirus infection. The wider study: Recently identified HLA-C-restricted CMV epitopes were used, and well-studied HLA-B-restricted CMV epitopes were used as well.

Note on this clonotype: The antigen remains unidentified.

Via MiXCR, TCRdb re-called the reads, giving one row per CDR3 protein. The sample shows roughly 180,000 distinct CDR3 sequences, 20% to 25% of them seen only once. The CDR3 runs to 17 residues. The germline gives CDR1 MNHEY, CDR2 SVGAGI. With V trimmed by 4 bases and J by 5 bases, 12 bases remained unmatched. Overall study findings and caveats: In two of eight donors, the top clonotype was HLA-C-restricted CMV-specific.

The receptor comes from a human donor in good health (CMV status not recorded). Some clones in this sample may be carry-over from other donors' samples. The chain carries TRBV6-5 and TRBJ2-1; TRBD2 aligns across 9 bases. Sample: CD8+ T cells from cultured PBMCs, taken from culture after CMV antigen stimulation. CDR3 DNA: TGTGCCAGCAGTTGGGTTAGCGGGGGACTCACTCACAATGAGCAGTTCTTC. Its protein is CASSWVSGGLTHNEQFF.